Shown below are 31 T cell receptor beta chains from a single sample sequenced in a study of beta chain features in type 1 diabetes. All of the isolated RNA was reverse transcribed, so expressed TCRB transcripts were sequenced. The table came from immunoSEQ multiplex PCR; TCRdb's copy has only in-frame clones and leaves some out. This sample has a few hundred thousand clones, with roughly 10% found just once. What was sequenced was central memory CD4+ T cells from blood. These receptors were obtained from a man between 18 and 35 years old in good health.

This clone occurred a few times. This chain connects TRBV7-2 to TRBJ2-5; D ambiguous. The germline CDR1 and CDR2 sequences are SGHTA and FQGNSA. The CDR3 covers 13 residues. The V end was cut by 4 bases, the J end by 2 bases, with 8 bases between. The CDR3 protein is CASSYQEQETQYF. The CDR3 nucleotides are TGTGCCAGCAGCTATCAGGAACAAGAGACCCAGTACTTC.

This clone was counted many times. This likely traces to a read error, being one base from a far larger clone. This same CDR3 is encoded by further DNA sequences in the sample. J is TRBJ2-1 and V is TRBV4-3; D perhaps matches TRBD2 (5 bases). The CDR3 has 14 residues. CDR1 is LGHNA and CDR2 is YSLEER in the germline V gene. The V gene lost 1 base and the J gene lost 6 bases, with 10 bases spanning the gap. CDR3 nucleotides: TGCGCCAGCAGCCAAGGGCGGCTAGCCAATGAGCAGTTCTTC. Translation: CASSQGRLANEQFF.

The genes are TRBV19 and TRBJ1-2, with D perhaps matching TRBD1 (5 bases). Trimming stripped 7 bases from V and 5 bases from J, with 14 bases between. Germline V gene lookup returns CDR1 LNHDA and CDR2 SQIVND (reference sequence). The CDR3 contains 13 residues. The CDR3 sequence: CASTQGLLYGYTF. Written as DNA, the CDR3 is TGTGCCAGTACCCAGGGACTCCTTTATGGCTACACCTTC.

This clone turned up a few times. This chain joins TRBV5-1 and TRBJ2-5, with D perhaps given as TRBD1 or TRBD2 (5 bases each). The CDR3 loop spans 14 amino acids. V lost 4 bases and J lost 1, with 11 bases in between. The germline V gene encodes CDR1 SGHRS and CDR2 YFSETQ. CDR3 sequence: CASSPGTTQETQYF. The CDR3 bases are TGCGCCAGCAGCCCGGGGACCACCCAAGAGACCCAGTACTTC.

CDR3 DNA sequence: TGTGCCACCAGCGGCGCGGGACGGCTGAGCTCCTACGAGCAGTACTTC. This gives the protein CATSGAGRLSSYEQYF. The chain uses TRBV15 and TRBJ2-7, with a weak D call TRBD2 (6 bases). Trimming removed 5 bases at V and 0 bases at J, with 17 bases between. CDR3 size: 16 residues. Looked up from germline, CDR1 is LNHNV and CDR2 is YYDKDF (reference sequence). The full variable domain, with the rest looked up from reference TRBV15 and TRBJ2-7, is DAMVIQNPRYQVTQFGKPVTLSCSQTLNHNVMYWYQQKSSQAPKLLFHYYDKDFNNEADTPDNFQSRRPNTSFCFLDIRSPGLGDTAMYLCATSGAGRLSSYEQYFGPGTRLTVT.

This clone was counted between two and nine times. The V call is TRBV7-9, the J call TRBJ2-6; D unclear. The V and J ends lost 2 bases and 2 bases respectively, with 7 bases between them. The germline gives CDR1 SEHNR, CDR2 FQNEAQ (reference sequence). The CDR3 loop spans 15 amino acids. The CDR3 DNA reads as TGTGCCAGCAGCTTAATACTGGCTGGGGCCAACGTCCTGACTTTC. It encodes CASSLILAGANVLTF.

This chain uses TRBV29-1 with TRBJ2-7; possible D gene TRBD1, 5 bases. The length of the CDR3 is 11 residues. V was clipped by 7 bases and J by 5 bases, with 12 bases between them. Germline CDR1 reads SQVTM; CDR2 reads ANQGSEA. The CDR3 sequence is CSGSRAHEQYF. CDR3 bases: TGCAGCGGGTCCAGGGCCCACGAGCAGTACTTC.

This clone was counted a few times. This rearrangement joins TRBV2 to TRBJ1-2; weak D call: TRBD1 (6 bases). CDR1 is SNHLY, CDR2 FYNNEI, per germline. Trimming took off 1 base at V and 4 bases at J, with 13 bases between the two ends. CDR3 length: 15 residues. The DNA for the CDR3 is TGTGCCAGCAGTGAAGGACGCACAGGGTTCTATGGCTACACCTTC. As protein: CASSEGRTGFYGYTF.

This clone has a handful of counts. This chain links TRBV5-1 with TRBJ1-3; no clear D. V was clipped by 0 bases and J by 0 bases, with 7 bases between them. Germline CDR1 reads SGHRS; CDR2 reads YFSETQ. The length of the CDR3 is 15 residues. The CDR3 nucleotides are TGCGCCAGCAGCTTGGAGCCAGGCTCTGGAAACACCATATATTTT. This translates into CASSLEPGSGNTIYF.

The chain combines TRBV7-9 with TRBJ2-7; tentatively, D is TRBD1 or TRBD2 (5 bases each). Germline values: CDR1 SEHNR, CDR2 FQNEAQ (reference sequence). The CDR3 is made up of 13 amino acids. Deletions cut 6 bases from V and 6 bases from J, with 15 bases between. CDR3 bases: TGTGCCAGCAGAATTGGGGGTCGGACCGAGCAGTACTTC. This encodes CASRIGGRTEQYF.

The chain couples TRBV7-6 to TRBJ2-2; 8 nucleotides align to TRBD1. V was pared by 5 bases and J by 6 bases, with 11 bases of the junction left unmatched. The CDR3 has 16 residues. Germline values: CDR1 SGHVS, CDR2 FNYEAQ. Here the CDR3 DNA reads TGTGCCAGCAGCGCGGGACAGGCAGAAATGGCCGGGGAGCTGTTTTTT. Protein: CASSAGQAEMAGELFF.

This clone was detected only a few times. The junction differs from germline at one of its ends, possibly a read error. The CDR3 is CASSGQVEETQYF. The CDR3 region has the DNA TGTGCTAGCAGCGGACAGGTTGAAGAGACCCAGTACTTC. The chain uses TRBV7-7 and TRBJ2-5; TRBD1 aligns across 7 bases. Germline V lookup: CDR1 SSHAT, CDR2 FNYEAQ (reference sequence). The CDR3 totals 13 residues.

This clone was found a few times. The gene calls are TRBV4-1 and TRBJ2-5; D ambiguous. Germline V CDR1 and CDR2: MGHRA, YSYEKL. CDR3 length equals 14 residues. Trimming cost V 2 bases and J 0 bases, with 7 bases left between them. CDR3 in amino acids: CASSQLTNQETQYF. The CDR3 coding sequence is TGCGCCAGCAGCCAACTTACGAACCAAGAGACCCAGTACTTC.

This clone has just a few counts. The chain couples TRBV29-1 to TRBJ1-1; possible D gene TRBD1, 6 bases. The CDR3 covers 15 residues. CDR1 is SQVTM, CDR2 ANQGSEA, per germline. V lost 6 bases, J lost 3 bases, and 20 bases lay in between. The CDR3 loop reads CSVRPGGGVDTEAFF. The CDR3 DNA is TGCAGCGTCCGCCCCGGCGGGGGCGTGGACACTGAAGCTTTCTTT.

The V and J genes are TRBV28 and TRBJ2-7; D unresolved. V shed 1 base and J shed 5 bases, with 12 bases lying between them. From germline, CDR1 is MDHEN and CDR2 SYDVKM. This CDR3 has 14 amino acids. The CDR3 bases are TGTGCCAGCAGTTTATTTTCGGGTTTCCACGAGCAGTACTTC. As protein: CASSLFSGFHEQYF.

The table lists this clone with a few counts. A much larger clone lies one base from this, so it may be a read error. The chain uses TRBV21-1 and TRBJ1-3; no DNA check was done on the table's D call, TRBD1. TRBV21-1 is given as a pseudogene. This CDR3 has 15 amino acids. The DNA for the CDR3 is TGTTCCAGCAGCAGCGGCCAAGTCAGGGGAGACACCATATATTTT. Translation gives CSSSSGQVRGDTIYF.

The rearrangement uses TRBV7-9 and TRBJ1-1; D is perhaps TRBD1 (6 bases). V was clipped by 4 bases and J by 11 bases, with 17 bases between them. The CDR3 has 13 amino acids. The germline V gene encodes CDR1 SEHNR and CDR2 FQNEAQ (reference sequence). This chain's CDR3 is CASSSIRGQGAFF. Here the CDR3 DNA reads TGTGCCAGCAGCTCGATCAGGGGTCAAGGGGCTTTCTTT.

This clone was counted only a few times. This chain uses TRBV11-2 with TRBJ2-3, with 9 bases aligning to TRBD2. The CDR3 extends over 16 amino acids. V was pared by 5 bases and J by 3 bases, with 9 bases of the junction left unmatched. Germline V CDR1 and CDR2: SGHAT, FQNNGV. The DNA of the CDR3 is TGTGCCAGCAGCCTTACGGCGGGAGGGATGACAGATACGCAGTATTTT. It is translated as CASSLTAGGMTDTQYF.

V usage is TRBV7-2 and J usage is TRBJ2-1; D is unclear. Germline V gene lookup returns CDR1 SGHTA and CDR2 FQGNSA. V shed 5 bases and J shed 7 bases, with 18 bases lying between them. This CDR3 comprises 15 residues. In DNA, the CDR3 is TGTGCCAGCAGCCTTACCGGGTCGGTAGGGAATGAGCAGTTCTTC. This translates into CASSLTGSVGNEQFF.

This clone was seen many times. V and J are TRBV7-9 and TRBJ2-3; TRBD2 might be the D (5 bases). Between the trimmed V and J ends, which lost 6 bases and 1 base, there was a span of 17 bases. Germline CDR1 reads SEHNR; CDR2 reads FQNEAQ (reference sequence). The CDR3 totals 16 residues. The CDR3 region is CASRARTGKGTDTQYF. For the CDR3, the DNA is TGTGCCAGCAGGGCTAGGACTGGGAAGGGCACAGATACGCAGTATTTT.

This clone showed up just a few times. The V gene is TRBV6-5, the J gene TRBJ2-7; D is ambiguous. This CDR3 has 13 amino acids. V lost 5 bases, J lost 3 bases, and 11 bases lay in between. Germline V CDR1 and CDR2: MNHEY, SVGAGI. CDR3 region: CASSPRLDYEQYF. CDR3 sequence (DNA): TGTGCCAGCAGTCCACGGTTAGACTACGAGCAGTACTTC.

This clone was observed at least ten times. The chain links TRBV14 to TRBJ2-1; D is ambiguous. Germline values: CDR1 SGHDN, CDR2 FVKESK. Between the trimmed V and J ends, which lost 0 bases and 7 bases, there was a span of 16 bases. The length of the CDR3 is 16 residues. CDR3 in amino acids: CASSQDLGSVRNEQFF. CDR3 in DNA: TGTGCCAGCAGCCAAGATCTGGGGTCAGTCCGGAATGAGCAGTTCTTC.

This clone was counted between two and nine times. The V and J genes are TRBV7-2 and TRBJ2-3; no firm D call. CDR3 length equals 15 residues. Germline lookup yields CDR1 SGHTA and CDR2 FQGNSA. Trimming cost V 5 bases and J 5 bases, with 17 bases left between them. CDR3 region: CASSRRRTPQDTQYF. For the CDR3, the DNA is TGTGCCAGCAGCCGACGACGGACGCCACAAGATACGCAGTATTTT.

This sequence joins TRBV18 and TRBJ2-7; 10 bases line up with TRBD2. V shed 7 bases, J shed 2 bases, and the junction held 5 bases outside the gene matches. CDR3 size: 14 residues. CDR1 is KGHSH and CDR2 is LQKENI in the germline V gene. As DNA, the CDR3 is TGTGCCAGCTACCGGACTAGCGGTCCCTACGAGCAGTACTTC. This codes for CASYRTSGPYEQYF.

This clone was recorded at least ten times. The chain carries TRBV9 and TRBJ2-2; D possibly corresponds to TRBD2 (6 bases). Germline V CDR1 and CDR2: SGDLS, YYNGEE. The CDR3 has 12 residues. Between the trimmed V and J ends, which lost 8 bases and 7 bases, there was a span of 12 bases. CDR3 residues: CASSREHGELFF. In nucleotides, the CDR3 is TGTGCCAGTTCTCGGGAGCACGGGGAGCTGTTTTTT.

The CDR3: CASSQVRALNTGELFF. In nucleotides, the CDR3 is TGCGCCAGCAGCCAAGTCCGGGCCCTAAACACCGGGGAGCTGTTTTTT. V is TRBV4-3 and J is TRBJ2-2, with D hard to call. This CDR3 comprises 16 residues. Germline-derived CDR1 and CDR2 are LGHNA and YSLEER. Trimming removed 1 base at V and 2 bases at J, with 11 bases between.

This clone was seen a few times. V is TRBV23-1 and J is TRBJ2-3, with 9 bases fitting TRBD1. TRBV23-1 is sorted into the ORF group, with uncertain function. The CDR3 runs to 14 residues. J was trimmed by 4 bases and V by 6 bases; bases with no gene match: 5. The CDR3 DNA follows: TGCGCCAGCAGCCGGGACAGGGCGCCAGATACGCAGTATTTT. Its translation: CASSRDRAPDTQYF.

This clone was counted between two and nine times. V is TRBV7-8 and J is TRBJ2-7, with 7 bases matching TRBD2. J was trimmed by 3 bases and V by 1 base; bases with no gene match: 6. The germline V gene has CDR1 SGHVS and CDR2 FQNEAQ. This CDR3 has 15 residues. CDR3 nucleotide sequence: TGTGCCAGCAGCTTAGATCCGGGAGGCAGCTACGAGCAGTACTTC. It yields the protein CASSLDPGGSYEQYF.

This clone has only a few counts. V usage is TRBV4-3 and J usage is TRBJ2-7, with TRBD2 matching over 7 bases. Germline-derived CDR1 and CDR2 are LGHNA and YSLEER. The trim removed 3 bases at V and 3 bases at J, leaving 8 bases unmatched. The CDR3 loop spans 15 amino acids. CDR3 nucleotide sequence: TGCGCCAGCAGCCAGAGGGAGCGGGGAAACTACGAGCAGTACTTC. Translated, it gives CASSQRERGNYEQYF.

CDR3 nucleotide sequence: TGTGCCAGCAGTGCCCTTTTAGGGGACTATGGCTACACCTTC. Amino acid sequence: CASSALLGDYGYTF. J is TRBJ1-2 and V is TRBV6-5; D might be TRBD1 (5 bases). V lost 5 bases to trimming and J lost 3 bases, with 13 bases between them. CDR3 length equals 14 residues. Per the germline V gene, CDR1 is MNHEY and CDR2 is SVGAGI.

This clone was picked up a small number of times. This chain links TRBV30 with TRBJ2-3; 7 nucleotides match TRBD1. Looked up from germline, CDR1 is GTSNPN and CDR2 is SVGIG (reference sequence). Germline trimming cut 3 bases from V and 8 bases from J; bases unmatched to any gene: 11. This CDR3 comprises 14 residues. Here the CDR3 reads CAWSLKGGARTQYF. The CDR3 coding sequence is TGTGCCTGGAGCTTAAAAGGGGGCGCGCGTACGCAGTATTTT. The full variable domain, in which reference TRBV30 and TRBJ2-3 provide the parts outside the CDR3, is SQTIHQWPATLVQPVGSPLSLECTVEGTSNPNLYWYRQAAGRGLQLLFYSVGIGQISSEVPQNLSASRPQDRQFILSSKKLLLSDSGFYLCAWSLKGGARTQYFGPGTRLTVL.